Given below is one T cell receptor beta chain in context. There is no known antigen for this receptor. Base qualities are not provided; no much larger clone lies one nucleotide away. Stable Graves' hyperthyroidism was defined as the absence of progression to ophthalmopathy over 18 months of follow-up. The hyperthyroidism patients were between 18 and 65 years old and newly diagnosed, with a disease duration of less than 2 months. Exclusion was applied to patients with uncontrolled infections, other autoimmune diseases, pregnancy or lactation. Diagnoses were established on the basis of clinical symptoms, serum thyroxine and TRAb, thyroid ultrasound, and orbital computed tomography. Total RNA was extracted with Trizol reagent, and quality was checked on an Agilent 2100 Bioanalyzer. The data stem from a study of T cells in Graves' hyperthyroidism and ophthalmopathy (dated by TCRdb to between 2017 and 2020). Study-wide context: To identify distinguishing TCR V-J signatures, a discovery cohort of about a hundred patients was used, comprising 40 to 45 with Graves' ophthalmopathy and 57 with stable Graves' hyperthyroidism. Prospective prediction of ophthalmopathy was tested in an independent validation cohort consisting of 18 to 20 hyperthyroidism patients and more than 15 patients who later progressed to ophthalmopathy. The 95 to 100 discovery patients were randomly divided into training and test sets at a 7:3 ratio. The study also compared thyroid tissue and blood T-cell repertoires from 5 to 7 Graves' hyperthyroidism patients. After blood sampling, hyperthyroidism patients were treated with methimazole at a starting dose of 30 mg daily, and ophthalmopathy patients were treated with high-dose intravenous methylprednisolone. The paper reports TCR Vbeta CDR3 sequencing of 140 or so peripheral blood samples: around 45 ophthalmopathy, under 85 hyperthyroidism and some 17 progressor patients.

Reading from cysteine to phenylalanine, the CDR3 counts 16 amino acids. The CDR3 DNA has 48 bases and is translated from base 1. The germline V gene specifies MGHDK as CDR1 and SYGVNS as CDR2. The junction shows trimming of 2 bases on V and 4 bases on J, plus 17 bases between the germline ends. Overall results and qualifications from the work: A model built on a 13 V-J signature distinguished ophthalmopathy from stable hyperthyroidism, reaching 85% to 90% sensitivity and 81.08% specificity in cross-validation and 80%/75% in testing. Sample size was not statistically predetermined, and blinding of investigators to group allocation was not performed. In validation, progression to ophthalmopathy was predicted by the model with about 70% sensitivity and 72% to 85% specificity, a median of approximately 6.5 months before onset. Most expanded thyroid clonotypes (frequency above 0.001) were also detected in blood, a finding suggesting that blood repertoires may reflect thyroid immune responses.

The TCR beta CDR3 regions were amplified from the RNA transcripts. The TCR CDR3 was subjected to a first round of RT-PCR using the HTBI primer set and the Qiagen OneStep RT-PCR kit. A second multiplex PCR round built the libraries, followed by size selection and purification. The libraries were sequenced on an Illumina HiSeq2000 using paired-end 100 bp reads. As for the original processing: SOAPnuke was used to process the raw data, with reads discarded if the reads contained adapters or uncalled bases, had a mean Phred below 15, or lacked an exact constant-primer or identifier match. COPE v1.2.5 was used to merge high-quality paired reads, and clonotypes were defined as unique nucleotide sequences. MiTCR v1.1 was used to align clonotypes to the IMGT TRBV, TRBD and TRBJ reference segments. Analysis was restricted to V-J combinations with a frequency above 0.0001, which covered 98% to 99.2% of repertoires. The TCS score was defined as the ratio of F50 (clonal expansion) to E x V (chaos), calculated using BLOSUM62-based TCRdist between CDR3 peptides within each V-J. Welch's t-statistics and random forest reduced fewer than 550 V-J features to 10 to 15, which were used in a naive Bayes classifier (R e1071). The public reads were reprocessed in TCRdb via fastp at Q25 and MiXCR, keeping in-frame beta chains. CDR3 protein duplicates are merged, each entry listing the most common genes and DNA. These V and J calls originate from TCRdb's pipeline instead of the authors' own analysis. The sample table lists around 540,000 distinct CDR3 sequences, 46% of them with a count of one. The top ten clones comprise roughly 8.2% of the sample.

The sequence was obtained from a young woman with Graves' hyperthyroidism. Donor details come from another sample of the same person, matched by shared clones. Sequencing was done on a sample of peripheral blood or thyroid tissue (not recorded which). The rearrangement joined TRBV25-1 to TRBJ1-2, with no D gene named confidently. The DNA sequence follows: TGTGCCAGCAGTGAAGATCTAGGGCACCTGGGCTATGGCTACACCTTC. Translated, this is CASSEDLGHLGYGYTF.